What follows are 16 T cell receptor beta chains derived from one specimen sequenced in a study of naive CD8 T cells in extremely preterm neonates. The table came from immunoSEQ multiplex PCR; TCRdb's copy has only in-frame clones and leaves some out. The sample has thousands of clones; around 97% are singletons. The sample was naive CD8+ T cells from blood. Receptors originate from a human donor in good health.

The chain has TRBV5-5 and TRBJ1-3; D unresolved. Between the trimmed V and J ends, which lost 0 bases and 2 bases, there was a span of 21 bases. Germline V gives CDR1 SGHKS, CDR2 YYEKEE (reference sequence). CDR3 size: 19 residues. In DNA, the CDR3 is TGTGCCAGCAGCTTGGGTACGGCCCAGGCGACCTGGCCTGGAAACACCATATATTTT. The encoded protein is CASSLGTAQATWPGNTIYF.

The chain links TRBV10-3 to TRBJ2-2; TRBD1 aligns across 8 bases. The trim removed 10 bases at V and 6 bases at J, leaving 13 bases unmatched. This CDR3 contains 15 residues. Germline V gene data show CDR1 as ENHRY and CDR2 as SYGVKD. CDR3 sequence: CATNPGQVLPGELFF. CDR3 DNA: TGTGCCACCAATCCGGGACAGGTCCTTCCCGGGGAGCTGTTTTTT.

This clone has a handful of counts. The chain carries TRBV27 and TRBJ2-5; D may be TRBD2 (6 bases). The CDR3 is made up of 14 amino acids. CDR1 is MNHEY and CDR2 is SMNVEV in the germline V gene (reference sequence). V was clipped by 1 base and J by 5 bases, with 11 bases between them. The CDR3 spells CASSLLGGWETQYF. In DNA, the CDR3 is TGTGCCAGCAGTTTATTAGGAGGGTGGGAGACCCAGTACTTC.

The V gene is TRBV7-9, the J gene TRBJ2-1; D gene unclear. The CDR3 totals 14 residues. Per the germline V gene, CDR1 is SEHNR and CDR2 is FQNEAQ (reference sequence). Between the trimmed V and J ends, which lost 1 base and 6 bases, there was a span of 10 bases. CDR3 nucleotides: TGTGCCAGCAGCTTAGGAGTAGCTAGCAATGAGCAGTTCTTC. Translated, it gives CASSLGVASNEQFF.

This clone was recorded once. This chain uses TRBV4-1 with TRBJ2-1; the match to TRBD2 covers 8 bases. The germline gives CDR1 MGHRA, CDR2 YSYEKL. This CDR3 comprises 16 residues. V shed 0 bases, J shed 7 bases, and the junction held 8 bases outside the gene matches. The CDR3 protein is CASSQEGGRRNNEQFF. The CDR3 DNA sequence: TGCGCCAGCAGCCAAGAAGGCGGGAGGAGGAATAATGAGCAGTTCTTC.

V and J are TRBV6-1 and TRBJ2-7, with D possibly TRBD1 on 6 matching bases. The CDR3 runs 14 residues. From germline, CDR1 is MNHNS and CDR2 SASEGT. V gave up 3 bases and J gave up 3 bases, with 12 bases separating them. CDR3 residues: CASSDPGHNYEQYV. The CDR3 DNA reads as TGTGCCAGCAGTGATCCGGGACACAACTACGAGCAGTACGTC.

This CDR3 reads CASSPSTGAPGELFF. The CDR3 region has the DNA TGTGCCAGCTCACCTTCCACAGGGGCCCCCGGGGAGCTGTTTTTT. The chain links TRBV18 to TRBJ2-2; 7 nucleotides line up with TRBD1. The CDR3 length is 15 residues. V was pared by 3 bases and J by 6 bases, with 7 bases of the junction left unmatched. Germline lookup yields CDR1 KGHSH and CDR2 LQKENI.

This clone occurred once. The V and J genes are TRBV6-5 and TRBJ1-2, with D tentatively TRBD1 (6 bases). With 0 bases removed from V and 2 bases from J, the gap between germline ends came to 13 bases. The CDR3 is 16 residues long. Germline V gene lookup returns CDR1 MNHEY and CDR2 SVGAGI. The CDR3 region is CASSYSLKTGNYGYTF. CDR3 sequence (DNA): TGTGCCAGCAGTTACTCTTTGAAAACAGGGAACTATGGCTACACCTTC.

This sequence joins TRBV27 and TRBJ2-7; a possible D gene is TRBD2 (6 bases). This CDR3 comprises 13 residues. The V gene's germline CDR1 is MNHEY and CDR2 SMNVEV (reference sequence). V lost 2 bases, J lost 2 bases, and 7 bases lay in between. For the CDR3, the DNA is TGTGCCAGCAGTTTAGGCGGGACCTACGAGCAGTACTTC. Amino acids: CASSLGGTYEQYF.

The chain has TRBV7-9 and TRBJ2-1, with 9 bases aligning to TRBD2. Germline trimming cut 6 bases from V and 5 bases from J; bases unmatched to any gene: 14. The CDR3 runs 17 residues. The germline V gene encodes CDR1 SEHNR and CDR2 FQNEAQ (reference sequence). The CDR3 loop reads CASRRASMGLADNEQFF. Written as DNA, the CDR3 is TGTGCCAGCAGGCGGGCGTCGATGGGACTAGCCGACAATGAGCAGTTCTTC.

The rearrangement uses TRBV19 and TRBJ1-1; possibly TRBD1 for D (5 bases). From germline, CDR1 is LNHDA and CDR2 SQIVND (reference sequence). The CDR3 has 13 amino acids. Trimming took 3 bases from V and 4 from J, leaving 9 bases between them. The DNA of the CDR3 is TGTGCCAGTAGTATGGGGGGATCCACTGAAGCTTTCTTT. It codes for CASSMGGSTEAFF.

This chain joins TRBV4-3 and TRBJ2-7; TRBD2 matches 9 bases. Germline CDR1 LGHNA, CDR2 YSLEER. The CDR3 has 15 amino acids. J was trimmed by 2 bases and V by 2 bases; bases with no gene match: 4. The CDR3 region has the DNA TGCGCCAGCAGCCAATACAGACTAGCGGCCTACGAGCAGTACTTC. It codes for CASSQYRLAAYEQYF.

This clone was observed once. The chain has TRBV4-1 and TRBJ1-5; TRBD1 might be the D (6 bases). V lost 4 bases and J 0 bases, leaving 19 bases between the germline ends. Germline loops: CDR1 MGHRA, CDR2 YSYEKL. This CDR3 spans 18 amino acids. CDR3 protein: CASSPTVAGVYSNQPQHF. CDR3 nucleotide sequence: TGCGCCAGCAGCCCCACGGTAGCAGGGGTCTATAGCAATCAGCCCCAGCATTTT.

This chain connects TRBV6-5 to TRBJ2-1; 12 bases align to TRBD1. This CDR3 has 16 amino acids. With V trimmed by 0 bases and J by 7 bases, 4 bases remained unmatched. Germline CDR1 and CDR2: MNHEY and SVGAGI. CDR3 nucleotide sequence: TGTGCCAGCAGTTACTCCGGGACAGGGGGCTGGAATGAGCAGTTCTTC. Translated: CASSYSGTGGWNEQFF.

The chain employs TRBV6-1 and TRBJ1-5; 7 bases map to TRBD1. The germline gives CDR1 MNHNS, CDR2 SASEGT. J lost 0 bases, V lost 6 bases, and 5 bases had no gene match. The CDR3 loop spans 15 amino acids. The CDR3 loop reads CASRTGLLSNQPQHF. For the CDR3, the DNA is TGTGCCAGCAGGACAGGGCTCCTTAGCAATCAGCCCCAGCATTTT.

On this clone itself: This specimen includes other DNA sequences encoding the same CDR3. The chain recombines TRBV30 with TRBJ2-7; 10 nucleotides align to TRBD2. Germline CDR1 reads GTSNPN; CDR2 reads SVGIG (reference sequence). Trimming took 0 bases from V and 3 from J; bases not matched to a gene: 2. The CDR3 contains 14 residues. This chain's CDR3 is CAWSVPSGGYEQYF. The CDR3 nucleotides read TGTGCCTGGAGTGTACCTAGCGGGGGCTACGAGCAGTACTTC.